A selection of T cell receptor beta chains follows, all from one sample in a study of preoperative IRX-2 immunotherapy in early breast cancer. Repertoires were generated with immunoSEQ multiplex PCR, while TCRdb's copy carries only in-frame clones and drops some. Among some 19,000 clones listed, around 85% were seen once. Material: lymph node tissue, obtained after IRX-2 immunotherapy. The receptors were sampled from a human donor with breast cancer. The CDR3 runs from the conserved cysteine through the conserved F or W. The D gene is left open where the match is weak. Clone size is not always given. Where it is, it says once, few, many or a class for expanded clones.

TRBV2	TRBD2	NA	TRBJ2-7	TGTGCCAGTCAGACTAGCGGGTCCACCTACGAGCAGTACTTC	CASQTSGSTYEQYF
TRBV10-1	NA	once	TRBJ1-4	TGCGCCAGCAGTGAGCTTACCGGGACGAGTAAAAAACTGTTTTTT	CASSELTGTSKKLFF
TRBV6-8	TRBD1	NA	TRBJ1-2	TGTGCCAGCAGTACCGGGACAGGGGTCGGCTACACCTTC	CASSTGTGVGYTF
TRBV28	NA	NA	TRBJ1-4	TGTGCCAGCAGTTTATCCGCCCGCGTTGAAAAACTGTTTTTT	CASSLSARVEKLFF
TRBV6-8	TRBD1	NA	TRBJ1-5	TGTGCCAGCAGTTCCCTGACAGGGACTAATCAGCCCCAGCATTTT	CASSSLTGTNQPQHF
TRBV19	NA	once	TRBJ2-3	TGTGCCAGTAGTATGGGGGCTAGCGGCACAGATACGCAGTATTTT	CASSMGASGTDTQYF
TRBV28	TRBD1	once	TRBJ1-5	TGTGCCAGCAGTCCCGACAGGGTTCAGCCCCAGCATTTT	CASSPDRVQPQHF
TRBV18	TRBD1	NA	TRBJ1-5	TGTGCCAGCTCACCAGCAGGCCAGGGGGCAGGAAGCAATCAGCCCCAGCATTTT	CASSPAGQGAGSNQPQHF
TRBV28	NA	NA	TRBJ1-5	TGTGCCAGCAGTTTTGTTCATAGCAATCAGCCCCAGCATTTT	CASSFVHSNQPQHF
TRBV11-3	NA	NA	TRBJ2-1	TGTGCCAGCAGCTTAGATCGCTCAAAGACTGGTCAGCAGTTCTTC	CASSLDRSKTGQQFF
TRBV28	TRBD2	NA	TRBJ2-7	TGTGCCAGCACTGTCGGACTAGCGGGACAGGCCTACGAGCAGTACTTC	CASTVGLAGQAYEQYF
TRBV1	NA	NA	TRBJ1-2	TGCGCCAGCAGCCAAGATGGGCAGGAACCGTATGGCTACACCTTC	CASSQDGQEPYGYTF
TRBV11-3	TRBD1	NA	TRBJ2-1	TGTGCCAGCAGCGGAGGACAGGGAAAAGGTGAGCAGTTCTTC	CASSGGQGKGEQFF
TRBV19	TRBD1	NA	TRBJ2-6	TGTGCCAGTAGTTCACAGGGGGCTCCGAGCTCTGGGGCCAACGTCCTGACTTTC	CASSSQGAPSSGANVLTF
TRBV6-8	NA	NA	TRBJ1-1	TGTGCCACCTCCAGGGCGGGGTCCTCGAACACTGAAGCTTTCTTT	CATSRAGSSNTEAFF
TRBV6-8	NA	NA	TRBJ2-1	TGTGCCAGCAGGAGAGCTAGCAATGAGCAGTTCTTC	CASRRASNEQFF
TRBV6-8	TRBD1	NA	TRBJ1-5	TGTGCCAGCAGTTACTCCGGACAGGGGGATCAGCCCCAGCATTTT	CASSYSGQGDQPQHF
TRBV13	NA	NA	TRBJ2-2	TGTGCCAGCAGCTTAGGCAGGGGAGGCACCGGGGAGCTGTTTTTT	CASSLGRGGTGELFF
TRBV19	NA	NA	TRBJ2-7	TGTGCCAGTAGCCCCGGGACGGGCTCCTACGAGCAGTACTTC	CASSPGTGSYEQYF
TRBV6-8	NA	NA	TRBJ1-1	TGTGCCAGCAGTTACTCCCCTTGGGGGATCGCTGAAGCTTTCTTT	CASSYSPWGIAEAFF
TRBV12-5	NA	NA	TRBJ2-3	TGTGCTAGTGGTGGGAACACAGATACGCAGTATTTT	CASGGNTDTQYF
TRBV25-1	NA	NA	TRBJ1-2	TGTGCCAGCAGTGAATCTCTAAGGGGCGACTATGGCTACACCTTC	CASSESLRGDYGYTF
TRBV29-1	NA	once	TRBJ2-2	TGCAGCGTAATCCCAGCGAACACCGGGGAGCTGTTTTTT	CSVIPANTGELFF
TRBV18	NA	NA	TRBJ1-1	TGTGCCAGCTCACCGGGCGGGACACATAACACTGAAGCTTTCTTT	CASSPGGTHNTEAFF
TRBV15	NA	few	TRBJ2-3	TGTGCCACCAGCAGAGATGCGGGACTCCGCACAGATACGCAGTATTTT	CATSRDAGLRTDTQYF
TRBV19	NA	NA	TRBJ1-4	TGTGCCAGTACGAGGGCTTCGGGTGAAAAACTGTTTTTT	CASTRASGEKLFF
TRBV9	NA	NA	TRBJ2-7	TGTGCCAGCAAAATCACCGGGACCGTCGAATACGAGCAGTACTTC	CASKITGTVEYEQYF
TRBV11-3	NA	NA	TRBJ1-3	TGTGCCAGCAGCGCCGGGACAACTGGAAACACCATATATTTT	CASSAGTTGNTIYF
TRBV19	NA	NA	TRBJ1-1	TGTGCCAGTAGTATTAGACACTCGAACACTGAAGCTTTCTTT	CASSIRHSNTEAFF
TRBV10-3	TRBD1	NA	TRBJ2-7	TGTGCCATCAGACCGGACAGGACCTACGAGCAGTACTTC	CAIRPDRTYEQYF
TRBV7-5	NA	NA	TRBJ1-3	TGTGCCAGCAGCCCTTTTCGGGACAGGGGCCATTTCTCTGGAAACACCATATATTTT	CASSPFRDRGHFSGNTIYF
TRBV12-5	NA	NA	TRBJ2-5	TGTGCTAGTGGTTTGGGGCGGAGCACGGGGCAAGAGACCCAGTACTTC	CASGLGRSTGQETQYF
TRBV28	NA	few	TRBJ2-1	TGTGCCAGCAATAGTGCTCCTTACAATGAGCAGTTCTTC	CASNSAPYNEQFF
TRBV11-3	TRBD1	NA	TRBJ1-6	TGTGCCAGCAGCCCAGGGACAGGCCAGAATTCACCCCTCCACTTT	CASSPGTGQNSPLHF
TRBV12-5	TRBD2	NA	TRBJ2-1	TGTGCTAGTGGGGCCGGGACTAGCGGGAACAATGAGCAGTTCTTC	CASGAGTSGNNEQFF
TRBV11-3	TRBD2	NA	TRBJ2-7	TGTGCCAGCAGCCTAGGATGGGGACTAGCGGGCCCGGGATACGAGCAGTACTTC	CASSLGWGLAGPGYEQYF
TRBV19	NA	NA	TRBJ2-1	TGTGCCAGTAGTATATCGGGTCGAAGGGGACTTTTATACAATGAGCAGTTCTTC	CASSISGRRGLLYNEQFF
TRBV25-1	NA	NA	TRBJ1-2	TGTGCCAGCAGTGATTCGGGTAGGGAGCGTGGCTACACCTTC	CASSDSGRERGYTF
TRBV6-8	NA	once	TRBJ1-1	TGTGCCAGCAGTTACAGGGGACCCGACACTGAAGCTTTCTTT	CASSYRGPDTEAFF
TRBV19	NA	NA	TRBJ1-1	TGTGCCAGTATCCCCCCCCACCGGGGTGAAGCTTTCTTT	CASIPPHRGEAFF
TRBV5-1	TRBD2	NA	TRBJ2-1	TGCGCCAGCAGCTTACCGGGAGGGCACTCCTACAATGAGCAGTTCTTC	CASSLPGGHSYNEQFF
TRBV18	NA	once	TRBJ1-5	TGTGCCAGCTCACCCGGGATTAGCAATCAGCCCCAGCATTTT	CASSPGISNQPQHF
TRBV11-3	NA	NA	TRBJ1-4	TGTGCCAGCAGCCCCGCCGGGAGAGGGGATGAAAAACTGTTTTTT	CASSPAGRGDEKLFF
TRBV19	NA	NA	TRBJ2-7	TGTGCCAGTAGTATGGTTGGGCAGGGACTTATCGGCGGGGACGAGCAGTACTTC	CASSMVGQGLIGGDEQYF
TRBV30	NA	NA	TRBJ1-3	TGTGCCTTGAAGGGGGTCTCTGGAAACACCATATATTTT	CALKGVSGNTIYF
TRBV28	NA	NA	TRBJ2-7	TGTGCCAGCAGTTTGGCTCGAGGGCCCGAGCAGTACTTC	CASSLARGPEQYF
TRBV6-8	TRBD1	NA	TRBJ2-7	TGTGCCAGCAGGACCCGACAGGGCAGGACCGAGCAGTACTTC	CASRTRQGRTEQYF
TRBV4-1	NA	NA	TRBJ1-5	TGCACCAGCAGCCAAGTAGGCCCTGGGGATAGCAATCAGCCCCAGCATTTT	CTSSQVGPGDSNQPQHF
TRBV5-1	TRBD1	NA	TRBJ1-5	TGCGCCAGCAGCCAAGAGGGGACAGGGCTGCCCCAGCATTTT	CASSQEGTGLPQHF
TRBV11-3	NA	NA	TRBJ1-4	TGTGCCAGCAGCTCCCACAGGGACTTCGGTGAAAAACTGTTTTTT	CASSSHRDFGEKLFF